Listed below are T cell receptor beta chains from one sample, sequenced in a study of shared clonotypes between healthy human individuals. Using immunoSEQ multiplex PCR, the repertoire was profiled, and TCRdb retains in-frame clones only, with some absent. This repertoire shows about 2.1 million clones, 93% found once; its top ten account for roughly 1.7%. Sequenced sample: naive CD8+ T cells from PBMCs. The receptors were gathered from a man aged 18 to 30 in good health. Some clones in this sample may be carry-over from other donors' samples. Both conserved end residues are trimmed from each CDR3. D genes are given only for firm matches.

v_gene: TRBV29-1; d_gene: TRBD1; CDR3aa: SVTGADGYT
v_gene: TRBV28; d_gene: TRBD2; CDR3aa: ASRSPSGRSGELF
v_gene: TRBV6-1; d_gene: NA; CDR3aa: ASLEFLGELF
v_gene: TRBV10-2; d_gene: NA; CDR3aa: ASQIENTIY
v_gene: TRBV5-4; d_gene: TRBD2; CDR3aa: AGRTAGGSYNEQF
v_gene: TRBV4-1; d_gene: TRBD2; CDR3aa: ASSQDASGSGETQY
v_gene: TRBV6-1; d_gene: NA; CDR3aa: ASRAGASYYGYT
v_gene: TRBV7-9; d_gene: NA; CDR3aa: ASSSRGDTQY
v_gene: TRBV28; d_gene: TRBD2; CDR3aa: ASSLESGRGGTYNEQF
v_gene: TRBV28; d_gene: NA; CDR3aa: ASSWGANTGELF
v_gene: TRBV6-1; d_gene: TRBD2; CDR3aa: ASSEALWLAGNEQF
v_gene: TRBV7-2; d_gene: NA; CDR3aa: ASSLGLLGMFGETQY
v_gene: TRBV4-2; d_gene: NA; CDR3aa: ASSPTPGGSSTGELF
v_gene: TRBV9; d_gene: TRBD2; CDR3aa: ASSAAGRLVGDEQY
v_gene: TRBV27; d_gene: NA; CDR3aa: ASSFYGKTYEQY
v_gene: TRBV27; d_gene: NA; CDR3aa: ASSQRVGFQPQH
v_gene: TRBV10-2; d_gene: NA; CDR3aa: ASSEVGSGYT
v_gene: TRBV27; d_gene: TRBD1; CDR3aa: ASSLRQGEYYGYT
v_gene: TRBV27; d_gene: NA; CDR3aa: ASSPSGGDSNQPQH
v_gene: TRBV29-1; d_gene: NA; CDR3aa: SVALRSSYEQY
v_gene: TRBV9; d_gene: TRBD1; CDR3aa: ASSPTGTGGEQY
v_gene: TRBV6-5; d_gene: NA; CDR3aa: ASSVSGANVLT
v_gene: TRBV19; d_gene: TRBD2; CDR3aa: ASSPGLAGGNEQF
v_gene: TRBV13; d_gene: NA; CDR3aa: ASSHTGPNEQF
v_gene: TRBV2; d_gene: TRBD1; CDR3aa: ASREDRDYGYT
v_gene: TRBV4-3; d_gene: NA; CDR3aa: ASSQDYWGGETQY
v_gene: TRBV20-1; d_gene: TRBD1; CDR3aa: SAWDRVEYT
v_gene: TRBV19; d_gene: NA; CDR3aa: ASMKVGGMVSRAEAF
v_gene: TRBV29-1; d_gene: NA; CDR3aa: SVEGGELRENNLRAYNEQF
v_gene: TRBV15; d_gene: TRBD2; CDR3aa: ATSRGGGSSYEQY
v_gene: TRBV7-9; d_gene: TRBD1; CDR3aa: ASSQWTGNYGYT
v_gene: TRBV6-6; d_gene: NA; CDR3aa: ASSYSVRTETQY
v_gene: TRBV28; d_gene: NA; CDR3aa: ASSLEGEQGAGELF
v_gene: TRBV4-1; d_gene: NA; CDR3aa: ASSQATGQPQH
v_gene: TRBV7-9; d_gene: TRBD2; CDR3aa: ASSLVGAGDDEQY
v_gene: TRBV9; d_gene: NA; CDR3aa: ASSVAGWWDTEAF
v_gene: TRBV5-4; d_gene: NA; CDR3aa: ASSLGGSGLYEQY
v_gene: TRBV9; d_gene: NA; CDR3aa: ASSVGTPHTQF
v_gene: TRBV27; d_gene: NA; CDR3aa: ASSPRSTIDSYNEQF
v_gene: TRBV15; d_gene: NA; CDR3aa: ATSEESSYEQY
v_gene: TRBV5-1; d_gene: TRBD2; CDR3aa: ASSPGLAGVGTDTQY
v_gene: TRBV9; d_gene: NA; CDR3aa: ASSGSQSGREYNEQF